This T cell receptor beta chain was captured in a study of control samples from healthy donors and cancer patients. Germline V CDR1 and CDR2: LGHDT, YNNKEL (reference sequence). V was trimmed by 1 base and J by 7 bases, leaving 11 bases between them. The CDR3 is 15 residues long. Repertoires were generated with immunoSEQ multiplex PCR, while TCRdb's copy carries only in-frame clones and drops some. The sample consists of about 170,000 clones, roughly 91% of them appearing once. The rearrangement joins TRBV3-1 (or the pseudogene TRBV3-2) to TRBJ1-6; D gene ambiguous. This receptor was obtained from a woman aged 30 to 39 in good health. Sequenced sample: blood. This CDR3 reads CASSQGRRGNSPLHF. CDR3 nucleotide sequence: TGTGCCAGCAGCCAAGGGAGACGGGGAAATTCACCCCTCCACTTT.